This TCR beta chain is drawn from a study of T cells after yellow fever vaccination. Study background: Preparation used SMART-Seq v4 Ultra Low Input for the low-cell-number fractions. Study results and limitations: Compared with primary, the secondary response was weaker and peaked at day 5, not 15.

CDR1 and CDR2 (germline): SGDLS, YYNGEE. This CDR3 is 14 amino acids long. Deletions cut 1 base from V and 5 bases from J, with 10 bases between. A universal primer site and UMIs were added as TCR cDNA was made by 5'RACE template switching. TCRdb ran MiXCR on the 5' RACE reads and lists one entry per CDR3 protein. The table records 340,000 or so distinct CDR3 sequences, about 12% of them present only once. This clonotype was picked up many times. Its antigen remains unidentified. The TCR sequence derives from a man aged 18 to 29 who received the YFV17D yellow fever vaccine. Sequencing used CD4+ T cells sorted from PBMCs, obtained 15 days after the yellow fever booster vaccination. V is TRBV9 and J is TRBJ2-1; D is ambiguous. Here the CDR3 DNA reads TGTGCCAGCAGCGTACAGCAGACCCACAATGAGCAGTTCTTC. Protein product: CASSVQQTHNEQFF.